The 24 T cell receptor beta chains below all came from one sample that was sequenced in a study of monozygotic twins with inflammatory bowel disease. TCRdb re-called the 5' RACE reads and catalogs CDR3 proteins one per entry, DNA excluded. The data include about 200,000 distinct CDR3 sequences; the top ten clones carry more than 7.5%. The specimen was blood. The source of these receptors is a human donor with ulcerative colitis or Crohn's disease, or a healthy co-twin of an affected twin (not recorded which).

The chain uses TRBV6-1 and TRBJ1-4; TCRdb outputs TRBD1, but without DNA this stays unchecked. The CDR3 runs to 15 residues. Per the germline V gene, CDR1 is MNHNS and CDR2 is SASEGT. The chain's CDR3 is CASSPGQGGTRKLFF.

The genes are TRBV5-5 and TRBJ1-6; TCRdb outputs TRBD1, but without DNA this stays unchecked. The germline V gene has CDR1 SGHKS and CDR2 YYEKEE (reference sequence). CDR3 size: 15 residues. The CDR3 protein is CASSLGTGPNSPLHF.

The rearrangement links TRBV7-9 to TRBJ2-7; TCRdb proposes TRBD1, but this gene call is untestable without DNA. Germline assignment: CDR1 SEHNR and CDR2 FQNEAQ (reference sequence). The CDR3 loop spans 15 amino acids. The CDR3 protein is CASSPSGGQDYEQYF.

This chain links TRBV12-3 or TRBV12-4 with TRBJ1-5. The CDR3 loop spans 14 amino acids. The CDR3 spells CASSLVQRNQPQHF.

V and J are TRBV12-5 and TRBJ2-3; checking the TCRdb D call of TRBD2 is not possible without DNA. CDR1 and CDR2 (germline): LGHNT, FRNRAP. The CDR3 totals 16 residues. CDR3 in amino acids: CASGLVNTGGLDTQYF.

The chain combines TRBV20-1 with TRBJ1-4; TCRdb returns TRBD1, unconfirmable since there is no DNA. Germline CDR1 and CDR2: DFQATT and SNEGSKA (reference sequence). The CDR3 totals 14 residues. CDR3 protein: CSAPREVSNEKLFF.

CDR3 amino acids: CASSAEQPLAGQVLNEQFF. The rearrangement uses TRBV5-1 and TRBJ2-1; with no DNA, the TCRdb D assignment of TRBD1 cannot be verified. Looked up from germline, CDR1 is SGHRS and CDR2 is YFSETQ. The CDR3 loop spans 19 amino acids.

The chain links TRBV5-6 to TRBJ1-2. The CDR3 length is 11 residues. The germline CDR1 and CDR2 sequences are SGHDT and YYEEEE. The CDR3 is CASSADYGYTF. Complete variable domain (other parts from reference TRBV5-6 and TRBJ1-2): DAGVTQSPTHLIKTRGQQVTLRCSPKSGHDTVSWYQQALGQGPQFIFQYYEEEERQRGNFPDRFSGHQFPNYSSELNVNALLLGDSALYLCASSADYGYTFGSGTRLTVV.

The chain uses TRBV5-1 and TRBJ2-1; the TCRdb call, TRBD2, lacks DNA for checking. Per germline, CDR1 SGHRS and CDR2 YFSETQ. The CDR3 has 15 residues. The CDR3: CASSASSGHYNEQFF.

The chain combines TRBV19 with TRBJ2-2; TCRdb's D call of TRBD2 is untestable without DNA. The germline gives CDR1 LNHDA, CDR2 SQIVND (reference sequence). There are 15 residues in the CDR3. Here the CDR3 reads CASSGREGRTGELFF.

The gene calls are TRBV29-1 and TRBJ1-6. Germline V gives CDR1 SQVTM, CDR2 ANQGSEA. This CDR3 contains 13 residues. CDR3 sequence reads: CSVRTGDNSPLHF.

The chain couples TRBV12-3 or TRBV12-4 to TRBJ2-7; TCRdb's D call of TRBD1 is untestable without DNA. CDR3 length equals 14 residues. CDR3 residues: CASTPGSGDYEQYF.

The rearrangement joins TRBV12-3 or TRBV12-4 to TRBJ1-1. CDR3 length: 14 amino acids. The CDR3 sequence is CASRGGEGRPEAFF.

The chain links TRBV11-2 to TRBJ2-3; checking the TCRdb D call of TRBD1 is not possible without DNA. This CDR3 is built from 15 residues. Germline lookup yields CDR1 SGHAT and CDR2 FQNNGV. This CDR3 reads CASSLDVGGSDTQYF.

The rearrangement joins TRBV7-2 to TRBJ2-2; TCRdb indicates TRBD2, and absent DNA this call remains unverified. Germline CDR1 reads SGHTA; CDR2 reads FQGNSA. The CDR3 has 17 residues. CDR3 in amino acids: CASSPKSASGSTGELFF. Filled out from reference TRBV7-2 and TRBJ2-2, the complete variable domain reads GAGVSQSPSNKVTEKGKDVELRCDPISGHTALYWYRQSLGQGLEFLIYFQGNSAPDKSGLPSDRFSAERTGGSVSTLTIQRTQQEDSAVYLCASSPKSASGSTGELFFGEGSRLTVL.

This chain joins TRBV7-2 and TRBJ1-3; the TCRdb call, TRBD1, lacks DNA for checking. Germline V gives CDR1 SGHTA, CDR2 FQGNSA. The CDR3 consists of 16 residues. CDR3 sequence reads: CASSPRTGSLTNTIYF.

The CDR3: CARGSSGSYEQFF. The chain combines TRBV30 with TRBJ2-1; as DNA is missing, the TRBD2 call by TCRdb cannot be tested. Germline V gene sequence: CDR1 GTSNPN, CDR2 SVGIG (reference sequence). CDR3 length: 13 amino acids.

The chain uses TRBV4-3 and TRBJ1-5; TCRdb reports TRBD1, a call that lacks DNA to check it against. The CDR3 is made up of 15 amino acids. Germline V gene lookup returns CDR1 LGHNA and CDR2 YSLEER. This CDR3 reads CASSQDPGGDQPQHF.

This chain uses TRBV4-2 with TRBJ2-1; the TRBD1 assignment by TCRdb is unverifiable without DNA. The CDR3 totals 14 residues. The germline CDR1 and CDR2 sequences are LGHNA and YNFKEQ. CDR3 protein: CASSRGGADNEQFF.

This rearrangement joins TRBV2 to TRBJ1-5; no DNA is available, so the TRBD1 call from TCRdb remains unchecked. CDR1 and CDR2 (germline): SNHLY, FYNNEI. The CDR3 spans 15 residues. This chain's CDR3 is CASSEVRTQNQPQHF.

The chain has TRBV5-6 and TRBJ2-1. The CDR3 is 16 residues long. Germline V gene sequence: CDR1 SGHDT, CDR2 YYEEEE. This CDR3 is CASSNLGGSTYNEQFF.

J is TRBJ2-2 and V is TRBV7-9; TCRdb's D call, TRBD1, is unchecked because there is no DNA. The CDR3 extends over 16 amino acids. Germline loops: CDR1 SEHNR, CDR2 FQNEAQ (reference sequence). The CDR3: CASSLLRTGNTGELFF.

The chain couples TRBV7-9 to TRBJ2-7; checking the TCRdb D call of TRBD2 is not possible without DNA. Germline V gene data show CDR1 as SEHNR and CDR2 as FQNEAQ (reference sequence). The CDR3 runs 14 residues. CDR3: CASTEGGRSYEQYF.

The gene calls are TRBV7-2 and TRBJ1-1; TCRdb's assignment of TRBD1 cannot be checked, as there is no DNA. CDR1 SGHTA and CDR2 FQGNSA come from the germline V gene. The CDR3 covers 13 residues. CDR3: CASSFDWGTEAFF.